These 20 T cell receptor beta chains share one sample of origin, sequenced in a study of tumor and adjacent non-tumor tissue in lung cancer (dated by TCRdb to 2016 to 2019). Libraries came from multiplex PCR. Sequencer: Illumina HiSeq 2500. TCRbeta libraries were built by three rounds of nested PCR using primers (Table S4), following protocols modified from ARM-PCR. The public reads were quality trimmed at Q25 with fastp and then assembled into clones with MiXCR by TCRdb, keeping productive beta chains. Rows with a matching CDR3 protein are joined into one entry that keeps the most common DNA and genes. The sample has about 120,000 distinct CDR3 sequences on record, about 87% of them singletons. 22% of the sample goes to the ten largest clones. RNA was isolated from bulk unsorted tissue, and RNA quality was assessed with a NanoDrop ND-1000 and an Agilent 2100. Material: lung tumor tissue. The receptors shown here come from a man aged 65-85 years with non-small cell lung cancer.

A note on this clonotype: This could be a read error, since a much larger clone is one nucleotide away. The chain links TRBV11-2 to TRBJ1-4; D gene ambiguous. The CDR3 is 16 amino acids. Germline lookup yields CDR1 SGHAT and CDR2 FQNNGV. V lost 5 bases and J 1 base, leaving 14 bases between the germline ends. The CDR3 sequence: CASSQLAEVTNEKLFF. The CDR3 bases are TGTGCCAGCAGCCAGCTGGCGGAGGTAACTAATGAAAAACTGTTTTTT.

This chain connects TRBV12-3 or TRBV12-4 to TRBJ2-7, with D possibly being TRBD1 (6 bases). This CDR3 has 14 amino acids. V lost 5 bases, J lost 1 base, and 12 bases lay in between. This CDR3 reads CASSIGRGSYEQYF. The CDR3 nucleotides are TGTGCCAGCAGTATAGGCAGGGGATCCTACGAGCAGTACTTC.

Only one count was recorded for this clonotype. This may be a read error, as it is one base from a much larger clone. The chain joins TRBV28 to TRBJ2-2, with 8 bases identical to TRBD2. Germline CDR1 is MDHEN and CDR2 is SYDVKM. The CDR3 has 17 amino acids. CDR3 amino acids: CANSLRAGGVGTGELFF. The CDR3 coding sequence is TGTGCCAACAGTTTGAGGGCGGGAGGCGTTGGCACCGGGGAGCTGTTTTTT.

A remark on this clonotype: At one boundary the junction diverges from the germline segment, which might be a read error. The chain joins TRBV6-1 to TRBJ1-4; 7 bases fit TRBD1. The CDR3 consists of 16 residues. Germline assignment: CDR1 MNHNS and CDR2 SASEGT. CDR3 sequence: CANSHAGGGLGEKLFF. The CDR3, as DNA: TGTGCCAACAGTCATGCAGGAGGGGGCTTAGGGGAAAAACTGTTTTTT.

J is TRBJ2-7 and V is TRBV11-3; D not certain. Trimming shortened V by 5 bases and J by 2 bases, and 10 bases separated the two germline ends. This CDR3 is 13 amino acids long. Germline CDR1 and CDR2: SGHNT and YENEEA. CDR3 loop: CASSLTWAYEQYF. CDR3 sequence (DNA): TGTGCCAGCAGCCTGACATGGGCCTACGAGCAGTACTTC. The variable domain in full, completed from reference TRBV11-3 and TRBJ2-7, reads EAGVVQSPRYKIIEKKQPVAFWCNPISGHNTLYWYLQNLGQGPELLIRYENEEAVDDSQLPKDRFSAERLKGVDSTLKIQPAELGDSAVYLCASSLTWAYEQYFGPGTRLTVT.

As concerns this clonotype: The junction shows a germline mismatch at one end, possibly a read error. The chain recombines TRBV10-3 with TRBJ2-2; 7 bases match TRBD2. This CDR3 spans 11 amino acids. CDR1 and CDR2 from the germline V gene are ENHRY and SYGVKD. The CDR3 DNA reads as TGTGCCATCAGCCGGTCGGGAGGTCCTACGTTT. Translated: CAISRSGGPTF.

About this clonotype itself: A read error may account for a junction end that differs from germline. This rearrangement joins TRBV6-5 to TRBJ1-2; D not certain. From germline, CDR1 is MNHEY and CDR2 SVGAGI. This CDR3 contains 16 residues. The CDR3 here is CAISYVRLALFYGYTF. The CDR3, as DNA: TGTGCCATCAGTTATGTTCGGCTGGCTCTTTTCTATGGGTACACCTTC.

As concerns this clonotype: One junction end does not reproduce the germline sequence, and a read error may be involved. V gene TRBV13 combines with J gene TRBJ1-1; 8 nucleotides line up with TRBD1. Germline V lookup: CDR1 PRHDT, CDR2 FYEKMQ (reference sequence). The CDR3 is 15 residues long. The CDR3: CASTPGTGSNIEAFF. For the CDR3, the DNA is TGTGCCAGCACCCCTGGGACAGGATCGAACATTGAAGCTTTCTTT.

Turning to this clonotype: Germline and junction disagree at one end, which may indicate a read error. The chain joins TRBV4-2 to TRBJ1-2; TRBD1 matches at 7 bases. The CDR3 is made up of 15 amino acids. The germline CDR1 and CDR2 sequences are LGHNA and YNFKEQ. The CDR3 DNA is TGTGCCAGCTGCCAAGATCTCAGGACAGGCTACGGCTACACCTTC. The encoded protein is CASCQDLRTGYGYTF.

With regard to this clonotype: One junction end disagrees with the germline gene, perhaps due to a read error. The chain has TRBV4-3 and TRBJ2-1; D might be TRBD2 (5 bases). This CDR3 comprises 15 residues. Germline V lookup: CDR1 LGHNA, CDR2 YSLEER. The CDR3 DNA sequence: TGCGTCAGCAGCCGCAGGCTAGCAGATTACAATGAGCAGTTCTTC. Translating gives CVSSRRLADYNEQFF.

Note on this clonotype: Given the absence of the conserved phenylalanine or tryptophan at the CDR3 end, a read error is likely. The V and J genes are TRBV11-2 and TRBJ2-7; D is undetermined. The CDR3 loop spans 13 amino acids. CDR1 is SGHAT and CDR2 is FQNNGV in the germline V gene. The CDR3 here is CASTQWTEREQYS. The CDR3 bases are TGTGCAAGCACCCAATGGACCGAGCGCGAGCAGTACTCC.

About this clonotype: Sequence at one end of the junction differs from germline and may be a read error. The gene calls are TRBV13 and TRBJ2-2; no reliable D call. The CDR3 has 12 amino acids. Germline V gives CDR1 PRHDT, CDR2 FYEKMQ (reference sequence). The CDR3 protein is CAISRGPRELFF. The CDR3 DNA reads TGTGCCATCAGCAGAGGTCCCAGGGAGCTGTTTTTT. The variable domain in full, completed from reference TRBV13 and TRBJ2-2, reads AAGVIQSPRHLIKEKRETATLKCYPIPRHDTVYWYQQGPGQDPQFLISFYEKMQSDKGSIPDRFSAQQFSDYHSELNMSSLELGDSALYFCAISRGPRELFFGEGSRLTVL.

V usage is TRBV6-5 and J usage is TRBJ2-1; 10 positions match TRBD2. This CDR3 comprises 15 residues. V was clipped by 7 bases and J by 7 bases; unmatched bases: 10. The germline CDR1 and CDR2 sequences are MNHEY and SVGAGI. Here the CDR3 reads CASKSLAGVGNEQFF. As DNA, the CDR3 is TGTGCCAGCAAGTCCCTAGCGGGAGTGGGGAATGAGCAGTTCTTC.

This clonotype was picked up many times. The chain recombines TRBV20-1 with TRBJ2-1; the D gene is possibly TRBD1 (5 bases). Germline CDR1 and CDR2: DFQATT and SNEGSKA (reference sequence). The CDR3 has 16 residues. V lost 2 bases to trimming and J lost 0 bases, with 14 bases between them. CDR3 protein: CSARSTRASSYNEQFF. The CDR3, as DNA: TGCAGTGCTAGATCTACCAGGGCGAGCTCCTACAATGAGCAGTTCTTC.

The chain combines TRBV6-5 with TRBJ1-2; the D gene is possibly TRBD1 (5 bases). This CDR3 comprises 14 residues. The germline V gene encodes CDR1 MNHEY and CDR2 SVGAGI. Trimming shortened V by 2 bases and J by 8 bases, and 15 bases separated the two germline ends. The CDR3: CASSYTSGRGGYTF. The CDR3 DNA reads TGTGCCAGCAGTTACACATCGGGAAGGGGCGGCTACACCTTC.

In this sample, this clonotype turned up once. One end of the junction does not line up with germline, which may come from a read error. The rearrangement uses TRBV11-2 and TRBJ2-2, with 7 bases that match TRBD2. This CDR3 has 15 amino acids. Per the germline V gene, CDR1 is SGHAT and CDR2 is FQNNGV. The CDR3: CASSPLVGGIGELFF. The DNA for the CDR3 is TGTGCCAGCAGCCCCCTGGTGGGGGGGATCGGGGAGTTGTTTTTT. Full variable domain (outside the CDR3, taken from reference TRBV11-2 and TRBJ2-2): EAGVAQSPRYKIIEKRQSVAFWCNPISGHATLYWYQQILGQGPKLLIQFQNNGVVDDSQLPKDRFSAERLKGVDSTLKIQPAKLEDSAVYLCASSPLVGGIGELFFGEGSRLTVL.

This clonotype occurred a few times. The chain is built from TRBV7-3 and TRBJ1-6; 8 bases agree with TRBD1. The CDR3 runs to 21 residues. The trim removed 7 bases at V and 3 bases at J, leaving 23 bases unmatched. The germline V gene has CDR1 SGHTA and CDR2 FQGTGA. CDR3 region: CASTPGQDVKSNSDYNSPLHF. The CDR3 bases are TGTGCCAGCACCCCGGGACAGGACGTTAAGTCAAACTCCGACTATAATTCACCCCTCCACTTT.

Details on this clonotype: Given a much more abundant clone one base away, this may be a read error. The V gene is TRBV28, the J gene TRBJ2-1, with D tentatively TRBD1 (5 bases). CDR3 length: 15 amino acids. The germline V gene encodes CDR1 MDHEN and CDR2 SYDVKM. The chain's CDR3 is CASSRQIAARVERFF. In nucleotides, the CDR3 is TGTGCCAGCAGCCGACAGATCGCCGCTCGGGTTGAGCGGTTCTTC.

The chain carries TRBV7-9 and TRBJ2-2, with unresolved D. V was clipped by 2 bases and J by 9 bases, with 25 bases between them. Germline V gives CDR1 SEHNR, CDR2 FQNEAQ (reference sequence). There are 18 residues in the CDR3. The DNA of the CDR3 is TGTGCCAGCAGCTTAATGATGGCGAGTGCGAGAGCCGCCTGGGAGCTGTTTTTT. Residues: CASSLMMASARAAWELFF.

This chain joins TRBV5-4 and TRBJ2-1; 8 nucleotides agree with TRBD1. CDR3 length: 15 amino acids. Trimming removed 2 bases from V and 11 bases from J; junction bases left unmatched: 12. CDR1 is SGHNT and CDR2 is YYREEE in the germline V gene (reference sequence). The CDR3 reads CASSFVDRVGNKQFF. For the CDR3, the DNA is TGTGCCAGCAGCTTTGTGGACAGGGTGGGGAATAAGCAGTTCTTC. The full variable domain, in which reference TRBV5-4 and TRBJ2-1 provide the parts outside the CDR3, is ETGVTQSPTHLIKTRGQQVTLRCSSQSGHNTVSWYQQALGQGPQFIFQYYREEENGRGNFPPRFSGLQFPNYSSELNVNALELDDSALYLCASSFVDRVGNKQFFGPGTRLTVL.